The clone carrying this T cell receptor (beta chain) was picked up a small number of times. Every isolated RNA sample was fully reverse transcribed, so sequencing captured expressed TCRB transcripts. TCRdb's table, derived via immunoSEQ multiplex PCR, lists solely in-frame clones and lacks some. The table records hundreds of thousands of clones, 10% to 15% of them present only once. Germline CDR1 is MNHEY and CDR2 is SMNVEV (reference sequence). CDR3 length equals 14 residues. V was clipped by 0 bases and J by 4 bases, with 8 bases between them. The sample is drawn from a study of beta chain features in type 1 diabetes.

The sample was naive CD4+ T cells from blood. This TCR was recovered from a young man in good health. This chain uses TRBV27 with TRBJ2-3, with D maybe TRBD2 (5 bases). CDR3 loop: CASSLSRGSDTQYF. CDR3 coding DNA: TGTGCCAGCAGTTTATCCCGGGGATCAGATACGCAGTATTTT.